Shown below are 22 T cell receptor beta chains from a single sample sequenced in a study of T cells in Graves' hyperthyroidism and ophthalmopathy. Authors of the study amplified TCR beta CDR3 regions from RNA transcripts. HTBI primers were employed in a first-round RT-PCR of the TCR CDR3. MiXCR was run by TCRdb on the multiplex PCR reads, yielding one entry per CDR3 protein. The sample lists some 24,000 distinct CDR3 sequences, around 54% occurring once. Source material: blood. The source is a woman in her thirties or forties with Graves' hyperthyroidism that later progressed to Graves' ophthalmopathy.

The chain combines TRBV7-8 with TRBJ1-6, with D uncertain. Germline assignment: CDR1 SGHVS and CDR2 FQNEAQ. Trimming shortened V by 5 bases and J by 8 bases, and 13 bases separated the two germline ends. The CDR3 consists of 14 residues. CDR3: CASSHAGMDSPLHF. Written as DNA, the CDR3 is TGTGCCAGCAGCCACGCGGGAATGGATTCACCCCTCCACTTT.

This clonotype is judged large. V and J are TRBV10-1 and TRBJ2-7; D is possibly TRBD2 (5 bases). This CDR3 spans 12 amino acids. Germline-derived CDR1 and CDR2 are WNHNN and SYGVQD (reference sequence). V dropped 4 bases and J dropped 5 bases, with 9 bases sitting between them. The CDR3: CASSARGHEQYF. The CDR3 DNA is TGCGCCAGCAGTGCACGCGGGCACGAGCAGTACTTC.

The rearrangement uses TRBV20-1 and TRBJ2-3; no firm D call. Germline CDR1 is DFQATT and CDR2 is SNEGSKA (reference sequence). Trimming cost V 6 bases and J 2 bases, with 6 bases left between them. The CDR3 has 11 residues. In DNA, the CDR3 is TGCAGTGCGAAGCACACAGATACGCAGTATTTT. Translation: CSAKHTDTQYF.

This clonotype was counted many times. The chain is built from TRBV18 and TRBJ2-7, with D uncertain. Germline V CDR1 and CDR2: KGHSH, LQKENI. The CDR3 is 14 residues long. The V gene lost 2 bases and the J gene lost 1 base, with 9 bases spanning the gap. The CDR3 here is CASSPSTASYEQYF. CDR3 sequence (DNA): TGTGCCAGCTCACCAAGTACGGCTTCCTACGAGCAGTACTTC. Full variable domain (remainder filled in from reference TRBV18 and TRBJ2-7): NAGVMQNPRHLVRRRGQEARLRCSPMKGHSHVYWYRQLPEEGLKFMVYLQKENIIDESGMPKERFSAEFPKEGPSILRIQQVVRGDSAAYFCASSPSTASYEQYFGPGTRLTVT.

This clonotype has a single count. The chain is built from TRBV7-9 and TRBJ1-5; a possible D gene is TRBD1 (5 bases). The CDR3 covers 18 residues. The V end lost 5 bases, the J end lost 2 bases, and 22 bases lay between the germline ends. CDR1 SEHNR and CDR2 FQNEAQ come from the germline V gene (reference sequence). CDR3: CASSALAGGGRGNQPQHF. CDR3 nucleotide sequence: TGTGCCAGCAGCGCCCTAGCGGGGGGGGGTCGGGGCAATCAGCCCCAGCATTTT.

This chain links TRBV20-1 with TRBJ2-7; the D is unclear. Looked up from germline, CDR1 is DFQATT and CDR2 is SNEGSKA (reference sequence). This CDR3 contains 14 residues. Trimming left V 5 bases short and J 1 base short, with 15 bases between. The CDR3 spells CSAFQVAGSYEQYF. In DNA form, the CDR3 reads TGCAGTGCTTTTCAGGTAGCAGGTTCCTACGAGCAGTACTTC.

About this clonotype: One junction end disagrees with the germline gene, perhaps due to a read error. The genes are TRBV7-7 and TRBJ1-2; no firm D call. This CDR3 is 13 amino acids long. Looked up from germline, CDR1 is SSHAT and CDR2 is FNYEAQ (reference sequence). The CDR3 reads CASSLAGNYGYTF. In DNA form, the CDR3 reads TGTGCTAGCAGCTTAGCGGGAAACTATGGCTACACCTTC.

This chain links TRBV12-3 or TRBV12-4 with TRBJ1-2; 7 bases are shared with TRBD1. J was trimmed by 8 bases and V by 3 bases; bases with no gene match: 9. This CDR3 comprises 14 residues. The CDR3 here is CASSLSGGDYGYTF. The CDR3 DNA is TGTGCCAGCAGTTTGTCAGGGGGGGATTACGGCTACACCTTC.

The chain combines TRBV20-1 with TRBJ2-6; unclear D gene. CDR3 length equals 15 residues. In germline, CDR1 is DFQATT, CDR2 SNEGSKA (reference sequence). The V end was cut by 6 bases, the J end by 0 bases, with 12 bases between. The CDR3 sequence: CSATPGPSGANVLTF. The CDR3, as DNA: TGCAGTGCCACGCCAGGACCCTCTGGGGCCAACGTCCTGACTTTC.

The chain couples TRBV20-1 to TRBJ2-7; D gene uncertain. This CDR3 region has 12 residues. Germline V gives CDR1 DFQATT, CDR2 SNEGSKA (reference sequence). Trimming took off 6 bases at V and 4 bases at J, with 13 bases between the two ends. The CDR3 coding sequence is TGCAGTGCCCCCGGCCAACTGTACGAGCAGTACTTC. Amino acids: CSAPGQLYEQYF.

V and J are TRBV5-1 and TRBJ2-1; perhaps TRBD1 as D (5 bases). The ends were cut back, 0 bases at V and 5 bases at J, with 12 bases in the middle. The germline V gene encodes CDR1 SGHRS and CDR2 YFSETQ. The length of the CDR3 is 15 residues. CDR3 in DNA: TGCGCCAGCAGCTTGGGGCAGGGTAGCCACAATGAGCAGTTCTTC. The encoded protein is CASSLGQGSHNEQFF.

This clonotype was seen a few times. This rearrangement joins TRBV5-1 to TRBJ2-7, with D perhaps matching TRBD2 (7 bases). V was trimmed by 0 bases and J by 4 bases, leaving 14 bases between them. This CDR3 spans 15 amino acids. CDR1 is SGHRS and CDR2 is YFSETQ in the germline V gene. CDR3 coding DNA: TGCGCCAGCAGCTTGGCCAGGGGAGGGCCTTACGAGCAGTACTTC. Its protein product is CASSLARGGPYEQYF.

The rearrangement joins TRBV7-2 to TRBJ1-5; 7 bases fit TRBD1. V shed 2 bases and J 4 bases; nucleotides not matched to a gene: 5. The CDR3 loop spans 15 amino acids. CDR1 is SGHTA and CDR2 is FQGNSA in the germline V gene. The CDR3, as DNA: TGTGCCAGCAGCTTACAGGGGGTTCTGAATCAGCCCCAGCATTTT. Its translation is CASSLQGVLNQPQHF.

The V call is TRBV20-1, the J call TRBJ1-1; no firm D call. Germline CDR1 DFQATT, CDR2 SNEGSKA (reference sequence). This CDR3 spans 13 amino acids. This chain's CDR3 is CSPLEGSDTEAFF. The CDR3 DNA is TGCAGCCCACTAGAGGGCAGCGACACTGAAGCTTTCTTT.

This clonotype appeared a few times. The CDR3, as DNA: TGCAGTGCTAGTTCACGGTCAGGGGTTCTCGAGCAGTACTTC. Translating it yields CSASSRSGVLEQYF. V is TRBV20-1 and J is TRBJ2-7, with D tentatively TRBD1 (6 bases). The CDR3 covers 14 residues. The V end lost 3 bases, the J end lost 6 bases, and 18 bases lay between the germline ends. Per the germline V gene, CDR1 is DFQATT and CDR2 is SNEGSKA (reference sequence).

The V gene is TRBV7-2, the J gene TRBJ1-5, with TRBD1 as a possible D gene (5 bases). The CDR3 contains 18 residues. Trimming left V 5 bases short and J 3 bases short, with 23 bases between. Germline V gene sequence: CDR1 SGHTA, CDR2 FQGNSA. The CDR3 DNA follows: TGTGCCAGCAGCCACCCTCCCGGGGCGGCAGGTTTCAATCAGCCCCAGCATTTT. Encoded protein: CASSHPPGAAGFNQPQHF.

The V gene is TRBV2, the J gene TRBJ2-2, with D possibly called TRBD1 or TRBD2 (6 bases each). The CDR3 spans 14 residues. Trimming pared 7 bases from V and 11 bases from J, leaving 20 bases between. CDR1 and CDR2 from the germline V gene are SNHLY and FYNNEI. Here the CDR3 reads CASNRGGLASELFF. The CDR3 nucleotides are TGTGCCAGCAACAGAGGGGGGCTAGCGAGTGAGCTGTTTTTT.

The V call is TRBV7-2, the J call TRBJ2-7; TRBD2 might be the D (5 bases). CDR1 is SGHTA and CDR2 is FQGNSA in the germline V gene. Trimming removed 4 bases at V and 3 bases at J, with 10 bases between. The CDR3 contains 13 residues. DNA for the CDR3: TGTGCCAGCAGCTACTGGACTGGCTACGAGCAGTACTTC. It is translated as CASSYWTGYEQYF.

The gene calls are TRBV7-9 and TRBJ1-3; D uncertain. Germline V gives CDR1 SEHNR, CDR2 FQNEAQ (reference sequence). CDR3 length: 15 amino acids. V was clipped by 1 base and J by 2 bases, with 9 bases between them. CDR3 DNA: TGTGCCAGCAGCTTAGGGCCCGGCCCTGGAAACACCATATATTTT. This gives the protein CASSLGPGPGNTIYF.

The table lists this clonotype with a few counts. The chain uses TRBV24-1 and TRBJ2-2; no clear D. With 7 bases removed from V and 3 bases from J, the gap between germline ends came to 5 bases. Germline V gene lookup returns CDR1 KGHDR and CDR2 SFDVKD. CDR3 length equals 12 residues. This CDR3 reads CATREYTGELFF. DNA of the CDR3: TGTGCCACCAGGGAGTACACCGGGGAGCTGTTTTTT.

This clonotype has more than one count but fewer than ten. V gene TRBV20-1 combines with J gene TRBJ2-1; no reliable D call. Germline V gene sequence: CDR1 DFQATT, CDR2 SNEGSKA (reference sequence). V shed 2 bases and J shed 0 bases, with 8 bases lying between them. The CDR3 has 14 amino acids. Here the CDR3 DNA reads TGCAGTGCTAGAAGGCCTCCCTCCTACAATGAGCAGTTCTTC. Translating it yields CSARRPPSYNEQFF.

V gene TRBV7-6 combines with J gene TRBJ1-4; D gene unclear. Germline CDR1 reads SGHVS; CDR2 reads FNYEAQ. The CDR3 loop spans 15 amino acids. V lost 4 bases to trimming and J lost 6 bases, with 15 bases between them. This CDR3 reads CASSYLEGWDEKLFF. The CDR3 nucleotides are TGTGCCAGCAGCTACCTAGAGGGTTGGGATGAAAAACTGTTTTTT.